These 20 T cell receptor beta chains were all obtained from the same sample, sequenced in a study of blood T cells in healthy people across ages. It was with a sample-barcoded 5' primer and a J-beta primer mix that a second PCR of roughly 7 to 11 cycles was run. In TCRdb, the 5' RACE reads were re-called with MiXCR into one record per CDR3 protein. The sample includes 2 million or so distinct CDR3 sequences, roughly 50% seen only once; the top ten take more than 2%. Sequencing was done on a sample of blood. All receptors come from a woman aged 40 to 50 in good health.

J is TRBJ1-2 and V is TRBV20-1, with unresolved D. This CDR3 has 12 residues. V was cut by 0 bases and J by 6 bases, with 8 bases left in between. Germline CDR1 reads DFQATT; CDR2 reads SNEGSKA (reference sequence). In DNA form, the CDR3 reads TGCAGTGCTAGAGATGTAGGTGATGGCTACACCTTC. Protein: CSARDVGDGYTF.

The rearrangement joins TRBV7-2 to TRBJ1-4; no clear D gene. The CDR3 is 13 residues long. V dropped 5 bases and J dropped 8 bases, with 12 bases sitting between them. CDR1 SGHTA and CDR2 FQGNSA come from the germline V gene. The CDR3 nucleotides read TGTGCCAGCAGCGGCCGAGGCCGGGAAAAACTGTTTTTT. Amino acids: CASSGRGREKLFF.

A few counts support this clonotype. V and J are TRBV4-1 and TRBJ1-2, with TRBD1 identical over 8 bases. This CDR3 is 17 amino acids long. Germline V gene data show CDR1 as MGHRA and CDR2 as YSYEKL. The J segment lost 6 bases and the V segment lost 0 bases, leaving 12 bases of the junction unmatched. The CDR3 region is CASSQELGQGRLDGYTF. DNA for the CDR3: TGCGCCAGCAGCCAAGAGCTAGGACAGGGTAGGCTAGATGGCTACACCTTC.

This chain joins TRBV29-1 and TRBJ2-7; D not certain. Per the germline V gene, CDR1 is SQVTM and CDR2 is ANQGSEA. The CDR3 is 13 amino acids. The germline V and J ends were trimmed by 4 bases and 3 bases, with 13 bases remaining between them. This CDR3 is CSVAPGSNYEQYF. For the CDR3, the DNA is TGCAGCGTTGCCCCAGGTTCGAACTACGAGCAGTACTTC.

The V and J genes are TRBV29-1 and TRBJ2-2; D uncertain. Germline assignment: CDR1 SQVTM and CDR2 ANQGSEA. This CDR3 has 12 residues. V was clipped by 5 bases and J by 0 bases, with 4 bases between them. CDR3 nucleotides: TGCAGCGTTTCCCCGAACACCGGGGAGCTGTTTTTT. The encoded protein is CSVSPNTGELFF.

This clonotype was observed a handful of times. The chain links TRBV9 to TRBJ1-2; no clear D gene. Looked up from germline, CDR1 is SGDLS and CDR2 is YYNGEE. The CDR3 has 13 residues. V gave up 2 bases and J gave up 1 base, with 6 bases separating them. The CDR3 DNA is TGTGCCAGCAGCGTCGACCATAACTATGGCTACACCTTC. Its translation: CASSVDHNYGYTF.

The chain couples TRBV27 to TRBJ1-1, with TRBD1 matching over 7 bases. Germline CDR1 reads MNHEY; CDR2 reads SMNVEV (reference sequence). This CDR3 spans 14 amino acids. The J segment lost 7 bases and the V segment lost 2 bases, leaving 7 bases of the junction unmatched. The CDR3 loop is CASSLDRGGHEAFF. The CDR3 nucleotides are TGTGCCAGCAGTTTAGACCGAGGGGGCCATGAAGCTTTCTTT.

This clonotype appeared a few times. The rearrangement uses TRBV4-3 and TRBJ2-5; the match to TRBD2 covers 7 bases. The assigned J gene may be wrong: the sequence end matches TRBJ2-7 better. Germline assignment: CDR1 LGHNA and CDR2 YSLEER. The CDR3 totals 15 residues. This CDR3 reads CASGPQRLAVDEQYF. In nucleotides, the CDR3 is TGCGCCAGCGGACCCCAGAGACTAGCCGTCGACGAGCAGTACTTC.

J is TRBJ2-5 and V is TRBV29-1; TRBD2 matches 16 bases. The V and J ends lost 6 bases and 5 bases, in that order; junction bases with no gene match: 6. Germline V CDR1 and CDR2: SQVTM, ANQGSEA. This CDR3 is built from 15 residues. CDR3 in amino acids: CSVGTSGGAFETQYF. The DNA for the CDR3 is TGCAGCGTCGGGACTAGCGGGGGGGCCTTTGAGACCCAGTACTTC.

This clonotype came up a few times. The rearrangement links TRBV28 to TRBJ2-3; unclear D gene. The CDR3 is 16 amino acids. From germline, CDR1 is MDHEN and CDR2 SYDVKM. V lost 6 bases and J 2 bases, leaving 18 bases between the germline ends. The CDR3 reads CASSPRKRILTDTQYF. CDR3 sequence (DNA): TGTGCCAGCAGCCCGAGAAAGAGGATCCTCACAGATACGCAGTATTTT.

In its sample, this clonotype was seen once. A junction end diverges from the germline sequence, so it may reflect a read error. This chain links TRBV20-1 with TRBJ2-6; D might be TRBD1 (5 bases). The CDR3 contains 13 residues. Germline loops: CDR1 DFQATT, CDR2 SNEGSKA (reference sequence). The CDR3 reads CSAKGYGANLLTF. CDR3 DNA: TGCAGTGCTAAAGGGTATGGGGCCAACCTCCTGACTTTC.

This chain uses TRBV15 with TRBJ1-2; D gene unclear. Germline V CDR1 and CDR2: LNHNV, YYDKDF (reference sequence). V was cut by 3 bases and J by 4 bases, with 9 bases left in between. There are 13 residues in the CDR3. The CDR3 region has the DNA TGTGCCACCAGCAGTGGAGACATCTATGGCTACACCTTC. This codes for CATSSGDIYGYTF.

V is TRBV20-1 and J is TRBJ1-2, with D perhaps TRBD1 (6 bases). V gave up 3 bases and J gave up 7 bases, with 15 bases separating them. The CDR3 sequence is 13 residues long. CDR1 and CDR2 from the germline V gene are DFQATT and SNEGSKA (reference sequence). DNA for the CDR3: TGCAGTGCTAGTCTAGGGGGTCCTGGTGGCTACACCTTC. Protein sequence: CSASLGGPGGYTF.

The chain uses TRBV29-1 and TRBJ1-2, with D possibly being TRBD1 (6 bases). Germline assignment: CDR1 SQVTM and CDR2 ANQGSEA. The V end lost 3 bases, the J end lost 6 bases, and 17 bases lay between the germline ends. The CDR3 is 14 residues long. The CDR3 sequence is CSVEGLQGGDGYTF. The CDR3 coding sequence is TGCAGCGTTGAGGGGCTACAGGGAGGGGATGGCTACACCTTC.

This clonotype showed up just a few times. The CDR3 protein is CASSQDPVAGAGSYNEQFF. CDR3 bases: TGTGCCAGCAGCCAAGATCCGGTAGCGGGGGCCGGCTCCTACAATGAGCAGTTCTTC. The chain couples TRBV4-2 to TRBJ2-1; 9 bases line up with TRBD2. V gave up 0 bases and J gave up 0 bases; unmatched junction bases: 9. Germline assignment: CDR1 LGHNA and CDR2 YNFKEQ. The CDR3 length is 19 residues.

This clonotype was seen a few times. The chain has TRBV20-1 and TRBJ2-6; D remains ambiguous. Between the trimmed V and J ends, which lost 0 bases and 2 bases, there was a span of 8 bases. CDR3 length: 15 residues. Germline CDR1 DFQATT, CDR2 SNEGSKA (reference sequence). The DNA of the CDR3 is TGCAGTGCTAGAGATACGGCCACTGGGGCCAACGTCCTGACTTTC. Translating it yields CSARDTATGANVLTF.

This chain joins TRBV27 and TRBJ2-3, with 8 nucleotides matching TRBD1. CDR3 length: 14 residues. CDR1 and CDR2 from the germline V gene are MNHEY and SMNVEV (reference sequence). The V segment lost 10 bases and the J segment 6 bases; nucleotides outside the gene matches: 12. The CDR3 DNA sequence: TGTGCCACCTACGCAGGGGGCGCTTACGATACGCAGTATTTT. It translates to CATYAGGAYDTQYF.

J is TRBJ2-7 and V is TRBV27, with TRBD2 as a possible D gene (5 bases). The germline CDR1 and CDR2 sequences are MNHEY and SMNVEV (reference sequence). This CDR3 contains 14 residues. The V end lost 3 bases, the J end lost 3 bases, and 12 bases lay between the germline ends. CDR3 DNA sequence: TGTGCCAGCAGTTTCGGGATGACAAACTACGAGCAGTACTTC. Its protein is CASSFGMTNYEQYF.

The chain joins TRBV29-1 to TRBJ2-7; 9 positions match TRBD1. Germline V gives CDR1 SQVTM, CDR2 ANQGSEA. This CDR3 has 13 residues. J gave up 7 bases and V 7 bases, and 11 bases lay outside the gene matches. CDR3 in amino acids: CSAARDRVEEQYF. The CDR3 coding sequence is TGCAGCGCCGCCCGGGACAGGGTCGAGGAGCAGTACTTC.

This clonotype appeared a few times. The rearrangement links TRBV10-3 to TRBJ2-7, with D perhaps TRBD2 (6 bases). Germline V gene lookup returns CDR1 ENHRY and CDR2 SYGVKD. V was cut by 3 bases and J by 10 bases, with 13 bases left in between. This CDR3 spans 12 amino acids. The CDR3 region is CAISDGGVGQYF. The CDR3, as DNA: TGTGCCATCAGTGATGGAGGGGTCGGCCAGTACTTC.